The 13 T cell receptor beta chains below come from one sample, sequenced in a study of low-dose radiotherapy and immunotherapy resistance in tumors. TRAV and TRBV primers primed cDNA for both TCRalpha and TCRbeta. TCR amplification ran 15 to 20 PCR cycles using constant-region and V-primer adapter primers. TCRdb reprocessed the reads via MiXCR and lists one record per CDR3 protein. This table holds about 60,000 distinct CDR3 sequences, 23% found once. The time point: after trial treatment. Treatment indicated: LDRT plus nivolumab, ipilimumab, low-dose cyclophosphamide and aspirin (RACIN trial). The sequencing used PBMCs, collected after low-dose radiotherapy plus immunotherapy. These receptors were taken from a male donor with prostate cancer.

This clonotype was picked up many times. V gene TRBV18 combines with J gene TRBJ2-3; TRBD2 matches 7 bases. Germline V lookup: CDR1 KGHSH, CDR2 LQKENI. The V and J ends lost 4 bases and 4 bases, in that order; junction bases with no gene match: 11. The CDR3 is 16 residues long. The CDR3 nucleotides read TGTGCCAGCTCACGGATCCGGGACTACCCCCCAGATACGCAGTATTTT. It translates to CASSRIRDYPPDTQYF.

The rearrangement links TRBV6-5 to TRBJ2-3, with unresolved D. This CDR3 comprises 14 residues. V was shortened by 6 bases and J by 1 base, with 11 bases between the two germline ends. Germline loops: CDR1 MNHEY, CDR2 SVGAGI. CDR3 in DNA: TGTGCCAGCAGGGCCGACCGACGCACAGATACGCAGTATTTT. Its protein product is CASRADRRTDTQYF.

This clonotype occurred many times. The rearrangement uses TRBV5-5 and TRBJ2-1; 11 positions match TRBD2. Germline CDR1 SGHKS, CDR2 YYEKEE (reference sequence). V was pared by 0 bases and J by 4 bases, with 6 bases of the junction left unmatched. This CDR3 region has 17 residues. CDR3 region: CASSLVVAGGRYNEQFF. The CDR3 DNA follows: TGTGCCAGCAGCTTGGTGGTAGCGGGAGGGCGTTACAATGAGCAGTTCTTC.

In its sample, this clonotype was seen many times. The gene calls are TRBV7-8 and TRBJ2-1, with 7 bases identical to TRBD2. This CDR3 spans 18 amino acids. The germline CDR1 and CDR2 sequences are SGHVS and FQNEAQ. Trimming removed 0 bases from V and 9 bases from J; junction bases left unmatched: 17. Here the CDR3 reads CASSLAGGAGLTWGEQFF. For the CDR3, the DNA is TGTGCCAGCAGCTTAGCGGGAGGAGCGGGACTCACCTGGGGTGAGCAGTTCTTC.

This clonotype was observed once. This likely traces to a read error, being one base from a far larger clone. The rearrangement joins TRBV6-5 to TRBJ1-3; maybe TRBD1 (5 bases). CDR1 and CDR2 from the germline V gene are MNHEY and SVGAGI. The CDR3 has 18 residues. CDR3 sequence reads: CASSEAREGSASGNTTYF. In DNA form, the CDR3 reads TGTGCCAGCAGTGAAGCGAGGGAGGGGTCGGCCTCTGGAAACACCACATATTTT.

The rearrangement links TRBV5-5 to TRBJ1-3; TRBD1 matches at 7 bases. CDR1 is SGHKS, CDR2 YYEKEE, per germline (reference sequence). The CDR3 runs 14 residues. V lost 7 bases and J lost 0; bases outside the gene matches: 4. CDR3 sequence (DNA): TGTGCCAGCCAGGACAGGAGCTCTGGAAACACCATATATTTT. It translates to CASQDRSSGNTIYF.

This clonotype was picked up many times. The chain recombines TRBV20-1 with TRBJ2-5; no reliable D call. Germline V gene data show CDR1 as DFQATT and CDR2 as SNEGSKA (reference sequence). Trimming left V 7 bases short and J 1 base short, with 7 bases between. The CDR3 contains 11 residues. In DNA, the CDR3 is TGCAGTGATCAAGTCCAAGAGACCCAGTACTTC. It yields the protein CSDQVQETQYF.

This clonotype showed up many times. The V and J genes are TRBV4-1 and TRBJ2-7; the match to TRBD2 covers 9 bases. The CDR3 has 19 residues. After removal of 0 bases from V and 3 bases from J, the junction contained 15 bases not matched to a gene. Germline V gives CDR1 MGHRA, CDR2 YSYEKL. The CDR3 reads CASSQEALKGGGAYYEQYF. In DNA form, the CDR3 reads TGCGCCAGCAGCCAAGAAGCCCTAAAGGGCGGGGGGGCGTACTACGAGCAGTACTTC.

This clonotype was detected many times. This chain joins TRBV6-5 and TRBJ2-5; 7 bases align to TRBD1. J gave up 6 bases and V 0 bases, and 4 bases lay outside the gene matches. CDR3 length equals 14 residues. Germline CDR1 reads MNHEY; CDR2 reads SVGAGI. The CDR3 bases are TGTGCCAGCAGTTACTCGGACAGGCGAAAGACCCAGTACTTC. It translates to CASSYSDRRKTQYF.

Many counts were recorded for this clonotype. V and J are TRBV5-1 and TRBJ2-1, with D possibly matching TRBD2 (5 bases). The length of the CDR3 is 15 residues. Trimming removed 0 bases at V and 2 bases at J, with 9 bases between. Germline V gives CDR1 SGHRS, CDR2 YFSETQ. CDR3 sequence (DNA): TGCGCCAGCAGCTTGGACAGCGGTACCTACAATGAGCAGTTCTTC. Translating gives CASSLDSGTYNEQFF. Using reference TRBV5-1 and TRBJ2-1 for the parts outside the CDR3, the full variable domain is KAGVTQTPRYLIKTRGQQVTLSCSPISGHRSVSWYQQTPGQGLQFLFEYFSETQRNKGNFPGRFSGRQFSNSRSEMNVSTLELGDSALYLCASSLDSGTYNEQFFGPGTRLTVL.

The sample holds many counts of this clonotype. V gene TRBV20-1 combines with J gene TRBJ1-1; possibly TRBD1 for D (5 bases). CDR3 length: 12 amino acids. Germline V lookup: CDR1 DFQATT, CDR2 SNEGSKA (reference sequence). With 5 bases removed from V and 2 bases from J, the gap between germline ends came to 9 bases. The CDR3 spells CSAQGHNTEAFF. CDR3 coding DNA: TGCAGTGCTCAAGGACATAACACTGAAGCTTTCTTT.

This clonotype has at least ten counts. The rearrangement links TRBV20-1 to TRBJ1-1, with D unclear. V was shortened by 7 bases and J by 3 bases, with 12 bases between the two germline ends. The CDR3 extends over 12 amino acids. Germline V gene data show CDR1 as DFQATT and CDR2 as SNEGSKA (reference sequence). The CDR3, as DNA: TGCAGTGTCCCGAGATCATACACTGAAGCTTTCTTT. Residues: CSVPRSYTEAFF.

This clonotype was counted ten times or more. The chain combines TRBV12-5 with TRBJ2-2; D unresolved. CDR1 is LGHNT, CDR2 FRNRAP, per germline. V lost 2 bases and J 0 bases, leaving 10 bases between the germline ends. The length of the CDR3 is 16 residues. CDR3 sequence reads: CASGLSARPNTGELFF. CDR3 nucleotides: TGTGCTAGTGGTTTGTCGGCTCGACCGAACACCGGGGAGCTGTTTTTT.